Below are 13 T cell receptor beta chains sequenced from a single sample in a study of blood T cell repertoires in COVID-19. TCRdb's copy holds only in-frame clones and misses some; the assay was immunoSEQ multiplex PCR. The repertoire has roughly 250,000 clones, approximately 90% of them found once; the top ten carry approximately 0.84%. Sequencing was done on a sample of peripheral blood. The receptors originated from a man aged 30 to 39 with acute or convalescent COVID-19.

The chain carries TRBV3-1 (or the pseudogene TRBV3-2) and TRBJ2-7, with 9 positions matching TRBD2. V trimming: 1 base; J trimming: 3 bases; junction bases outside the gene matches: 4. The CDR3 is made up of 15 amino acids. Germline V gene sequence: CDR1 LGHDT, CDR2 YNNKEL (reference sequence). The CDR3 bases are TGTGCCAGCAGCCAAGTCCGACTAGCGGTCTACGAGCAGTACTTC. It codes for CASSQVRLAVYEQYF.

V and J are TRBV7-3 and TRBJ2-1, with TRBD1 identical over 9 bases. Trimming at V came to 5 bases and at J to 3 bases, leaving 5 bases not matched to a gene. The germline CDR1 and CDR2 sequences are SGHTA and FQGTGA. The CDR3 consists of 15 residues. The CDR3 coding sequence is TGTGCCAGCAGCCTCGGGACAGGGCGCTACAATGAGCAGTTCTTC. Its protein product is CASSLGTGRYNEQFF.

This clone has more than one count but fewer than ten. This chain's CDR3 is CASSIGGRVSYGYTF. The CDR3 DNA reads as TGTGCCAGTAGTATAGGCGGCAGGGTGTCCTATGGCTACACCTTC. The rearrangement joins TRBV19 to TRBJ1-2, with TRBD1 as a possible D gene (5 bases). Germline-derived CDR1 and CDR2 are LNHDA and SQIVND (reference sequence). V lost 1 base and J 4 bases, leaving 13 bases between the germline ends. CDR3 length: 15 amino acids.

This chain links TRBV7-9 with TRBJ2-3; 8 bases are a match to TRBD2. Per the germline V gene, CDR1 is SEHNR and CDR2 is FQNEAQ (reference sequence). CDR3 length: 15 residues. Germline trimming cut 5 bases from V and 5 bases from J; bases unmatched to any gene: 9. The CDR3 DNA is TGTGCCAGCAGCCCTAATAGCGGGGAGGTAGATACGCAGTATTTT. It yields the protein CASSPNSGEVDTQYF.

The gene calls are TRBV28 and TRBJ1-2; no clear D. CDR1 is MDHEN, CDR2 SYDVKM, per germline. V shed 6 bases and J shed 6 bases, with 14 bases lying between them. This CDR3 region has 13 residues. Here the CDR3 reads CASSPTIGDGYTF. DNA for the CDR3: TGTGCCAGCAGCCCGACCATTGGAGATGGCTACACCTTC.

This rearrangement joins TRBV6-5 to TRBJ2-3; 9 bases are shared with TRBD2. J gave up 5 bases and V 4 bases, and 7 bases lay outside the gene matches. Germline CDR1 is MNHEY and CDR2 is SVGAGI. There are 15 residues in the CDR3. In DNA form, the CDR3 reads TGTGCCAGCAGTTGGGGCGGGAGGGCCAAAGATACGCAGTATTTT. It translates to CASSWGGRAKDTQYF.

This clone was seen a handful of times. The V and J genes are TRBV28 and TRBJ1-2, with a tentative D call TRBD1 (5 bases). Looked up from germline, CDR1 is MDHEN and CDR2 is SYDVKM. The CDR3 has 14 amino acids. V was clipped by 2 bases and J by 3 bases, with 10 bases between them. This CDR3 is CASSLGGGYYGYTF. The CDR3 coding sequence is TGTGCCAGCAGTTTAGGGGGAGGGTACTATGGCTACACCTTC.

The table lists this clone with a few counts. This sequence joins TRBV29-1 and TRBJ2-7; TRBD1 matches 11 bases. The germline V gene encodes CDR1 SQVTM and CDR2 ANQGSEA. The length of the CDR3 is 13 residues. V shed 6 bases and J 7 bases; nucleotides not matched to a gene: 8. The CDR3 is CSVEDRGLGEQYF. CDR3 DNA: TGCAGCGTGGAGGACAGGGGGCTTGGTGAGCAGTACTTC.

The chain is built from TRBV28 and TRBJ2-6; D unclear. In germline, CDR1 is MDHEN, CDR2 SYDVKM. The CDR3 length is 13 residues. The V end lost 6 bases, the J end lost 1 base, and 4 bases lay between the germline ends. CDR3 in DNA: TGTGCCAGCAGCCCTTCTGGGGCCAACGTCCTGACTTTC. It codes for CASSPSGANVLTF.

The rearrangement uses TRBV6-5 and TRBJ1-6; 8 nucleotides agree with TRBD1. CDR1 MNHEY and CDR2 SVGAGI come from the germline V gene. The CDR3 has 15 residues. Losses at the gene ends were 6 bases for V and 8 bases for J; bases not matched to a gene: 9. This chain's CDR3 is CASRNRQGRDSPLHF. CDR3 nucleotide sequence: TGTGCCAGCAGGAACCGACAGGGGAGAGATTCACCCCTCCACTTT.

The genes are TRBV19 and TRBJ1-5; 7 nucleotides agree with TRBD1. Germline CDR1 LNHDA, CDR2 SQIVND (reference sequence). This CDR3 has 13 amino acids. The V gene end was trimmed by 7 bases and the J gene end by 8 bases; junction bases not matched to a gene: 8. The CDR3 DNA sequence: TGTGCCAGTAACGACAGGGCTGGGGAGCCCCAGCATTTT. As protein: CASNDRAGEPQHF.

The CDR3: CASSELQGAEAFF. The DNA of the CDR3 is TGTGCCAGCAGTGAATTACAGGGGGCTGAAGCTTTCTTT. V is TRBV6-1 and J is TRBJ1-1, with 8 bases fitting TRBD1. Germline CDR1 is MNHNS and CDR2 is SASEGT. V trimming: 2 bases; J trimming: 6 bases; junction bases outside the gene matches: 2. The CDR3 is made up of 13 amino acids.

This clone has only one observation. The rearrangement uses TRBV6-5 and TRBJ2-3; tentative D call: TRBD2 (6 bases). Trimming took 2 bases from V and 4 from J, leaving 10 bases between them. The CDR3 is 14 amino acids. Germline V gene sequence: CDR1 MNHEY, CDR2 SVGAGI. The CDR3 DNA reads TGTGCCAGCAGTTACCCCGGGACTTCAGATACGCAGTATTTT. As protein: CASSYPGTSDTQYF.